Detailed here is one T cell receptor (beta chain). Sequencing used immunoSEQ multiplex PCR; TCRdb keeps in-frame clones, though not all of them. The table records 200,000 to 300,000 clones, roughly 86% of them present only once. Germline CDR1 MGHRA, CDR2 YSYEKL. V was cut by 0 bases and J by 13 bases, with 15 bases left in between. This CDR3 spans 13 amino acids. The data were taken from a study of blood T cell repertoires in COVID-19. About the study: Italy, Spain and the United States were the sources of the convalescent and acute COVID-19 samples.

The source is a man aged 45 to 65 with acute or convalescent COVID-19. The J gene is TRBJ1-2, the V gene TRBV4-1, with D possibly being TRBD1 (5 bases). Sequencing was carried out using peripheral blood. CDR3 amino acids: CASSQDFGRAFTF. Written as DNA, the CDR3 is TGCGCCAGCAGCCAAGACTTTGGCAGGGCCTTCACCTTC.